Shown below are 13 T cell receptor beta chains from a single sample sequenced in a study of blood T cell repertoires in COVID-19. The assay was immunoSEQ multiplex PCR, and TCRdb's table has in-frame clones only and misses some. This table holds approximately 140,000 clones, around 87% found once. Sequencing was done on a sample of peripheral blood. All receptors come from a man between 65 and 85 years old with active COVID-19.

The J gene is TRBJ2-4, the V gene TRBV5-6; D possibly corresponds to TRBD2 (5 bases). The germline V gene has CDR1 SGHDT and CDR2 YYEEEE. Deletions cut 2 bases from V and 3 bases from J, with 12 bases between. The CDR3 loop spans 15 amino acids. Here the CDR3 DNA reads TGTGCCAGCAGCTTAAGGACTCCAGTCAAAAACATTCAGTACTTC. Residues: CASSLRTPVKNIQYF. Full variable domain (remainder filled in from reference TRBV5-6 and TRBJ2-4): DAGVTQSPTHLIKTRGQQVTLRCSPKSGHDTVSWYQQALGQGPQFIFQYYEEEERQRGNFPDRFSGHQFPNYSSELNVNALLLGDSALYLCASSLRTPVKNIQYFGAGTRLSVL.

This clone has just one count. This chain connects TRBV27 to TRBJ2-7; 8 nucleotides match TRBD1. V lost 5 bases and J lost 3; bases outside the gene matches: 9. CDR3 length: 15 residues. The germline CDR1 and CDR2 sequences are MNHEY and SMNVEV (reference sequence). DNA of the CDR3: TGTGCCAGCAGTATAACAGCGACAGGGGTCTACGAGCAGTACTTC. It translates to CASSITATGVYEQYF.

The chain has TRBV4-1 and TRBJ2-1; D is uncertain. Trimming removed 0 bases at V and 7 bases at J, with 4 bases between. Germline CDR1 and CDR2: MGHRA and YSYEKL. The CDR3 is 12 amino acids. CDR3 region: CASSQERNEQFF. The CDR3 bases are TGCGCCAGCAGCCAAGAGAGAAATGAGCAGTTCTTC.

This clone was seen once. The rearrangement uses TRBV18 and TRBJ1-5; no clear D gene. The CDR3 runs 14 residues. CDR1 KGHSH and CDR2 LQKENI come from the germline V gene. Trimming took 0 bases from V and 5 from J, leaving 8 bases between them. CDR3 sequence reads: CASSPPGRDQPQHF. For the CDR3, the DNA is TGTGCCAGCTCACCACCTGGGAGGGATCAGCCCCAGCATTTT.

Here the CDR3 DNA reads TGTGCCAGCAGTGGATCGGGAACTGAAGCTTTCTTT. The encoded protein is CASSGSGTEAFF. This chain uses TRBV2 with TRBJ1-1; D gene unclear. Trimming pared 4 bases from V and 5 bases from J, leaving 8 bases between. Germline lookup yields CDR1 SNHLY and CDR2 FYNNEI. This CDR3 spans 12 amino acids.

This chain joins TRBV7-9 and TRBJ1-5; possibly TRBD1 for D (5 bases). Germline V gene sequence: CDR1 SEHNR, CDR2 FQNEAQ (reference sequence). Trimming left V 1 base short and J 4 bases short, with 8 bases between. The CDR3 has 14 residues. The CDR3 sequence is CASSLGAGNQPQHF. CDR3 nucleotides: TGTGCCAGCAGCTTAGGGGCAGGGAATCAGCCCCAGCATTTT.

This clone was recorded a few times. CDR3 DNA: TGTGCCAGCAGCACCGCAGGGGGAAGAATGAACACTGAAGCTTTCTTT. This translates into CASSTAGGRMNTEAFF. The chain joins TRBV5-6 to TRBJ1-1; 7 positions agree with TRBD1. The V gene end was trimmed by 4 bases and the J gene end by 0 bases; junction bases not matched to a gene: 9. The CDR3 spans 16 residues. Germline-derived CDR1 and CDR2 are SGHDT and YYEEEE.

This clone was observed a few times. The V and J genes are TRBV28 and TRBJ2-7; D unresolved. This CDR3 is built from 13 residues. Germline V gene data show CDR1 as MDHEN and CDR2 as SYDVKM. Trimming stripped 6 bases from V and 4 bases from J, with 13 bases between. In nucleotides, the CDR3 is TGTGCCAGCAGCTCGCCGACTCCTTACGAGCAGTACTTC. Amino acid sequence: CASSSPTPYEQYF.

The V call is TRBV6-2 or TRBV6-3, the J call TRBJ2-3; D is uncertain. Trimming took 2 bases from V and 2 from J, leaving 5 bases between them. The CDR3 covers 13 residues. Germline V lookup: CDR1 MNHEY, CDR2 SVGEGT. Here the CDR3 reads CASSYPYTDTQYF. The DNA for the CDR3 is TGTGCCAGCAGTTACCCCTACACAGATACGCAGTATTTT.

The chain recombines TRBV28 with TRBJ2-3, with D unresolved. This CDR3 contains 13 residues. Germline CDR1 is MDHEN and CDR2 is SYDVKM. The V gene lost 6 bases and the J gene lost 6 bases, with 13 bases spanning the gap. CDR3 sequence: CASSRVRYDTQYF. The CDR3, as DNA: TGTGCCAGCAGCCGCGTGAGGTACGATACGCAGTATTTT.

The CDR3, as DNA: TGTGCCAGCTCACCGCCGGGGACTTACTATGGCTACACCTTC. Protein product: CASSPPGTYYGYTF. The chain recombines TRBV18 with TRBJ1-2, with D possibly TRBD1 on 5 matching bases. The germline V gene encodes CDR1 KGHSH and CDR2 LQKENI. Trimming pared 3 bases from V and 3 bases from J, leaving 11 bases between. CDR3 length equals 14 residues.

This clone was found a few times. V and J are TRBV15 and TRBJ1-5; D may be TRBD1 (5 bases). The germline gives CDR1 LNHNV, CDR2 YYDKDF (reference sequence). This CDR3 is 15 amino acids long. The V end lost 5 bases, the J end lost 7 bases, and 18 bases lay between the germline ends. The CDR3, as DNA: TGTGCCACCAGCGGCCGGGGAGGGACTATCCAGCCCCAGCATTTT. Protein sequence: CATSGRGGTIQPQHF.

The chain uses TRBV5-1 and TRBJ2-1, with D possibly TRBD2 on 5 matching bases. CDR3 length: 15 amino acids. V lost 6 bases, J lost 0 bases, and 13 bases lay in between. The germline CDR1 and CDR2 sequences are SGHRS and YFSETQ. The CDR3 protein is CASTGSGSSYNEQFF. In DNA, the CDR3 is TGCGCCAGCACGGGGAGTGGGAGCTCCTACAATGAGCAGTTCTTC.